This T cell receptor (beta chain) was obtained from a study of metastatic and nonmetastatic thyroid tumors. Study-wide context: Both malignant and benign thyroid patients supplied peripheral blood and tumor or nodule tissue samples, across which the repertoires of these patients were then compared.

Patients were all untreated before their thyroid surgery. The length of the CDR3 is 16 residues. The ends lost 3 bases at V and 4 bases at J; junction bases unmatched: 9. The germline V gene encodes CDR1 LNHDA and CDR2 SQIVND (reference sequence). The table lists this clone with many counts. TCRdb used MiXCR to call clones anew from the PCR reads. The sample gives roughly 58,000 clones, roughly 4% of which show up once; about 20% is in the top ten. The sequencing sample was made of blood. J is TRBJ2-1 and V is TRBV19, with 7 bases identical to TRBD2. The source of this sequence is a female donor with papillary thyroid cancer or a benign thyroid nodule (not recorded which). Some clones in this sample may be carry-over from other donors' samples. The DNA for the CDR3 is TGTGCCAGTAGTATCGTTGGGGGAGGGGCTTACAATGAGCAGTTCTTC. Its translation: CASSIVGGGAYNEQFF.